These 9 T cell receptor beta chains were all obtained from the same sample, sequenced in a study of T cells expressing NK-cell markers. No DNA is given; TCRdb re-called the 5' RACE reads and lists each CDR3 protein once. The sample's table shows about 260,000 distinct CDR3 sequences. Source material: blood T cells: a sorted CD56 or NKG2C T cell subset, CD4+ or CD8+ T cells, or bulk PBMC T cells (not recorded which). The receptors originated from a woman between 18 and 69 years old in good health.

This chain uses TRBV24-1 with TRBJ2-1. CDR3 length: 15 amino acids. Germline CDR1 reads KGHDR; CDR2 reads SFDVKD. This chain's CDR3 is CATSDGGTTYNEQFF.

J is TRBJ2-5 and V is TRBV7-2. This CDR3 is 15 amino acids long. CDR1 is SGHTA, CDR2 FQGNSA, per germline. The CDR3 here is CASSLAGTYQETQYF.

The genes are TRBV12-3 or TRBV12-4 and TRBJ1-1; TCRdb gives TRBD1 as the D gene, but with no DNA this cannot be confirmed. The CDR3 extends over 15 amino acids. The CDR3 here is CASRPTGTGRPEAFF.

CDR3 sequence: CASSLAVRAGDTEAFF. The J gene is TRBJ1-1, the V gene TRBV7-9; TCRdb's assignment of TRBD1 cannot be checked, as there is no DNA. CDR1 SEHNR and CDR2 FQNEAQ come from the germline V gene (reference sequence). The CDR3 is made up of 16 amino acids.

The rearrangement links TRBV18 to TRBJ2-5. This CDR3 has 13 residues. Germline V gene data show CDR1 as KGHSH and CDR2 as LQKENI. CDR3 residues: CASSPMREETQYF.

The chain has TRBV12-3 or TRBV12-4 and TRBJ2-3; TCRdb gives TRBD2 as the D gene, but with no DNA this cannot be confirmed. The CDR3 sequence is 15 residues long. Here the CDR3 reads CASKDGGGAIDTQYF.

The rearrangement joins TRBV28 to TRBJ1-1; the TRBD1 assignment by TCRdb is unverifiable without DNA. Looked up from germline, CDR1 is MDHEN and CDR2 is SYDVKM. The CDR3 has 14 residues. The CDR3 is CASTVDIRNTEAFF.

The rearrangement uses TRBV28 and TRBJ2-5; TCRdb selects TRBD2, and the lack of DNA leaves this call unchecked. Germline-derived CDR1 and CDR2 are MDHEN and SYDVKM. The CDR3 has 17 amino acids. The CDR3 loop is CASSLPLGSGRQETQYF.

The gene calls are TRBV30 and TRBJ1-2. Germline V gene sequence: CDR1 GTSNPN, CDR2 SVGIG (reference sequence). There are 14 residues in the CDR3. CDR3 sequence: CAWSTPDSNYGYTF.